Here is one TCR beta chain with its context. Its antigen is still unknown. The data derive from a study of T cell responses to AZD1222 COVID-19 vaccine. The CDR3 has 17 amino acids. Per the germline V gene, CDR1 is LNHDA and CDR2 is SQIVND (reference sequence). V shed 5 bases and J 1 base; nucleotides not matched to a gene: 10. Here immunoSEQ multiplex PCR was the method, and the copy in TCRdb shows in-frame clones only, minus some. The sample holds 95,000 to 150,000 clones, around 91% seen once. Study conclusions and caveats: Dominant CD4 TCR responses targeted spike regions 160-218 and 743-854.

The receptor was derived from an adult in good health. The sample consisted of peripheral blood, taken on day 0 of AZD1222 vaccination. The chain uses TRBV19 and TRBJ2-1; 8 positions agree with TRBD1. For the CDR3, the DNA is TGTGCCAGTAGTTCCGGGCCAGGGGGCAGTTCCTACAATGAGCAGTTCTTC. It codes for CASSSGPGGSSYNEQFF. Together with reference TRBV19 and TRBJ2-1, the CDR3 gives the full variable domain: DGGITQSPKYLFRKEGQNVTLSCEQNLNHDAMYWYRQDPGQGLRLIYYSQIVNDFQKGDIAEGYSVSREKKESFPLTVTSAQKNPTAFYLCASSSGPGGSSYNEQFFGPGTRLTVL.